This T cell receptor (beta chain) came from a study of OX40 agonist ivuxolimab in advanced cancers. At the level of the study: Ivuxolimab, an agonistic anti-OX40 (CD134) antibody, was given to patients. Patients were infused with ivuxolimab every 2 weeks at 0.01 to 10 mg/kg. The diagnoses of dose-escalation patients were hepatocellular carcinoma, melanoma, renal cell or head and neck cancer.

Sequenced by immunoSEQ multiplex PCR; TCRdb stores in-frame clones only, minus some. Of tens of thousands of clones listed, about 85% are singletons. As for this clone: Its cognate antigen is unknown.

Findings of the study overall: Certain nonresponders likewise exhibited a low normalized T-cell clonal expansion.

The germline V and J ends were trimmed by 0 bases and 0 bases, with 8 bases remaining between them. The germline CDR1 and CDR2 sequences are LNHNV and YYDKDF (reference sequence). CDR3 length equals 16 residues. This TCR was recovered from an adult with an advanced solid tumor such as melanoma, head and neck, liver or kidney cancer. The specimen comprised CD4+ or CD8+ T cells sorted from blood, sampled in a trial of the OX40 agonist ivuxolimab. The gene calls are TRBV15 and TRBJ1-4; D is uncertain. CDR3 residues: CATSRDSGATNEKLFF. CDR3 sequence (DNA): TGTGCCACCAGCAGAGATTCCGGGGCAACTAATGAAAAACTGTTTTTT. Based on the CDR3 plus reference TRBV15 and TRBJ1-4, the full variable domain is DAMVIQNPRYQVTQFGKPVTLSCSQTLNHNVMYWYQQKSSQAPKLLFHYYDKDFNNEADTPDNFQSRRPNTSFCFLDIRSPGLGDTAMYLCATSRDSGATNEKLFFGSGTQLSVL.